These 6 T cell receptor beta chains share one sample of origin, sequenced in a study of blood T cells in healthy people across ages. Through a sample-barcoded 5' primer and a J-beta primer mix, a second PCR was run for roughly 6 to 12 cycles. MiXCR, applied by TCRdb to the 5' RACE reads, yields one record per CDR3 protein. Counted here are 650,000 to 700,000 distinct CDR3 sequences, around 52% occurring once; the ten biggest clones make up approximately 13%. Sequenced sample: blood. The receptors shown here come from an elderly woman in good health.

This clonotype came up many times. The chain joins TRBV5-1 to TRBJ2-7, with TRBD1 matching over 10 bases. This CDR3 has 14 amino acids. Germline V gene lookup returns CDR1 SGHRS and CDR2 YFSETQ. V trimming: 5 bases; J trimming: 2 bases; junction bases outside the gene matches: 4. The CDR3, as DNA: TGCGCCAGCAGATGGGACAGGGGAACCTACGAGCAGTACTTC. Amino acid sequence: CASRWDRGTYEQYF.

This clonotype showed up just once. A clone one base away is much larger, so this may be a read error. V and J are TRBV5-1 and TRBJ1-2, with D hard to call. Trimming left V 4 bases short and J 0 bases short, with 10 bases between. The CDR3 has 14 residues. Germline V gene sequence: CDR1 SGHRS, CDR2 YFSETQ. The chain's CDR3 is CASSAGVSNYGYTF. The DNA for the CDR3 is TGCGCCAGCAGCGCAGGCGTCTCTAACTATGGCTACACCTTC.

The V call is TRBV28, the J call TRBJ2-7; 7 bases are a match to TRBD1. Germline CDR1 is MDHEN and CDR2 is SYDVKM. CDR3 length equals 17 residues. J gave up 3 bases and V 6 bases, and 17 bases lay outside the gene matches. The CDR3 loop reads CASRATDGTVLNYEQYF. CDR3 coding DNA: TGTGCCAGCAGGGCGACGGACGGGACAGTCCTTAACTACGAGCAGTACTTC.

Many counts were recorded for this clonotype. CDR3 sequence (DNA): TGTGCCAGCTCACCGTTGGGGGGCACAGATACGCAGTATTTT. Translation gives CASSPLGGTDTQYF. V gene TRBV18 combines with J gene TRBJ2-3; either TRBD1 or TRBD2 may fit D (5 bases each). The CDR3 is 14 residues long. V was cut by 3 bases and J by 1 base, with 8 bases left in between. The germline gives CDR1 KGHSH, CDR2 LQKENI.

This chain connects TRBV20-1 to TRBJ1-1, with D possibly being TRBD1 (5 bases). The CDR3 is made up of 13 amino acids. V was clipped by 3 bases and J by 1 base, with 9 bases between them. CDR1 and CDR2 from the germline V gene are DFQATT and SNEGSKA (reference sequence). This chain's CDR3 is CSASLQANTEAFF. The CDR3 DNA reads TGCAGTGCTAGCCTACAGGCGAACACTGAAGCTTTCTTT.

This rearrangement joins TRBV10-3 to TRBJ2-4; D gene uncertain. The J call may be incorrect, as the DNA end agrees better with TRBJ2-7. Germline values: CDR1 ENHRY, CDR2 SYGVKD. This CDR3 has 12 residues. CDR3 DNA: TGTGCCATCAGTGTGACGAGCTACGAGCAGTACTTC. Protein product: CAISVTSYEQYF.